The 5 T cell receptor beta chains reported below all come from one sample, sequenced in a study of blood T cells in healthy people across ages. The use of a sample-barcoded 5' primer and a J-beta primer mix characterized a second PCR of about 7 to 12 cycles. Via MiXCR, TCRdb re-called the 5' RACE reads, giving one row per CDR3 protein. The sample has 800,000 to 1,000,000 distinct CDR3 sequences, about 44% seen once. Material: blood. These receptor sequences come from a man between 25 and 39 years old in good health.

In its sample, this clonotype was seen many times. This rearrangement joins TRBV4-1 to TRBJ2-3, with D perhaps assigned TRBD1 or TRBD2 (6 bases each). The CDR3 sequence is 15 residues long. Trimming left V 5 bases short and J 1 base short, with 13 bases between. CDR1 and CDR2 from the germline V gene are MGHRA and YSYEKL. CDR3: CASSEEGVGTDTQYF. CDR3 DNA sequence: TGCGCCAGCAGCGAGGAGGGGGTCGGCACAGATACGCAGTATTTT.

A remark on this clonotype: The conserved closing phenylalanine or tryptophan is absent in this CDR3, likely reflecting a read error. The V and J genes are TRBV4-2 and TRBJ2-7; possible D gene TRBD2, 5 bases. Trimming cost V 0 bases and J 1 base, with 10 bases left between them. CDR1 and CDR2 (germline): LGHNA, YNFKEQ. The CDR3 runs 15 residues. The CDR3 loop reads CASSQERAVSYEQYS. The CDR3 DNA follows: TGTGCCAGCAGCCAAGAGAGGGCGGTGTCCTACGAGCAGTACTCC.

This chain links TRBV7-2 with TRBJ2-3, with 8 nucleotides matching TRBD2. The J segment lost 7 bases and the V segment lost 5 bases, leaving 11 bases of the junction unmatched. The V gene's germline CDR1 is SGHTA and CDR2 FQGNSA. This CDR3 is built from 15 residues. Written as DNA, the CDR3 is TGTGCCAGCAGCCCTTCTGGGTCGGGGGGGAATACGCAGTATTTT. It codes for CASSPSGSGGNTQYF.

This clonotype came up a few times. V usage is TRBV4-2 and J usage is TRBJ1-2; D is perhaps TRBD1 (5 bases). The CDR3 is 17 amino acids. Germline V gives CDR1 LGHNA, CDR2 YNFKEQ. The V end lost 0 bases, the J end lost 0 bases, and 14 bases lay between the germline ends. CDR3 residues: CASSQDDGTAANYGYTF. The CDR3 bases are TGTGCCAGCAGCCAAGATGATGGGACCGCTGCTAACTATGGCTACACCTTC.

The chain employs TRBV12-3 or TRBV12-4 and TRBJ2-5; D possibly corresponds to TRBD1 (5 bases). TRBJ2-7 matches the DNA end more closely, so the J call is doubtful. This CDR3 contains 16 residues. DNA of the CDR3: TGTGCCAGCAGTTTCGGTATAGGGCAAGGGGCCTACGAGCAGTACTTC. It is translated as CASSFGIGQGAYEQYF.